This TCR beta chain is from a study of monozygotic twins with inflammatory bowel disease. Whole-study findings and limits: Differing T cell subtypes remained indistinguishable.

With eight separate reactions per sample, the authors made cDNA. Using the 5' RACE reads, TCRdb records one entry per CDR3 protein without DNA. Its clone listing holds around 47,000 distinct CDR3 sequences. Comment on this clonotype: Its target is not known.

From germline, CDR1 is SGHTA and CDR2 FQGTGA. The CDR3 sequence is 13 residues long. Total RNA isolation used whole blood (no T cell sorting was performed). The receptor was derived from a human donor with ulcerative colitis or Crohn's disease, or a healthy co-twin of an affected twin (not recorded which). The chain combines TRBV7-3 with TRBJ2-3; TCRdb's D call, TRBD1, is unchecked because there is no DNA. The source material was blood. The CDR3 loop is CASSTGHLDTQYF.